The T cell receptor (beta chain) described here comes from a study of lymphopenia after photon versus proton radiotherapy. Study findings and constraints: Only patients who died were analyzed for survival; proton advantage is unproven. Post-nadir TCR diversity decline inversely tracked overall survival among those who died. Under photons, naive T cells and diversity fell while effector/memory populations rose.

A note on this clone: Its antigen is still unknown.

The table came from immunoSEQ multiplex PCR; TCRdb's copy has only in-frame clones and leaves some out. The sample holds some 27,000 clones, 87% seen once. The ends lost 1 base at V and 1 base at J; junction bases unmatched: 2. Germline CDR1 reads SGHVS; CDR2 reads FQNEAQ. The CDR3 has 15 residues. The genes are TRBV7-8 and TRBJ2-5; 8 nucleotides align to TRBD1. The sequences come from peripheral blood, collected from a patient treated with photon-based radiotherapy. This clonotype was sampled from a man aged 50 to 59 with gastric cancer. Written as DNA, the CDR3 is TGTGCCAGCAGCTTAGGGGGGACAGGCCAAGAGACCCAGTACTTC. It translates to CASSLGGTGQETQYF.